This note documents a single T cell receptor beta chain sequence. Its target is not known. This entry is derived from a study of T cells in localized non-small cell lung cancer. Study observations and caveats: The appearance of a median approximately 57 of the top 100 tumor clones was seen in adjacent lung.

The CDR3 length is 16 residues. Germline CDR1 and CDR2: KGHSH and LQKENI. The V end lost 2 bases, the J end lost 4 bases, and 16 bases lay between the germline ends. The data were produced by immunoSEQ multiplex PCR, yet TCRdb's version contains in-frame clones alone and is incomplete. Of just under 2,000 clones listed, under 30% were seen once; the top ten hold approximately 19%. The receptor was derived from a woman aged 40-69 years with stage II lung adenocarcinoma. This specimen was normal lung tissue next to the tumor, taken before any cancer treatment. The V gene is TRBV18, the J gene TRBJ2-3; unclear D gene. This CDR3 is CASSPFDPVLSDTQYF. The CDR3 DNA sequence: TGTGCCAGCTCACCATTCGACCCGGTTTTGTCAGATACGCAGTATTTT.